Presented here are 26 T cell receptor beta chains from one specimen sequenced in a study of T cell clonality in common variable immunodeficiency. General study findings and limits: In common variable immunodeficiency, TCR beta chains reportedly carried fewer deletions and N-nucleotide insertions.

The antigens of these receptors remain unknown. The repertoire was sequenced with immunoSEQ multiplex PCR; TCRdb's copy has only in-frame clones and lacks some. The sample shows around 13,000 clones, none of them appearing just once. Sequencing was performed on peripheral blood mononuclear cells. The receptors were sampled from a human donor with common variable immunodeficiency.

This clone turned up a few times. Read data end 3 residues before the CDR3 end; the end is taken from the germline J gene. J is TRBJ1-3 and V is TRBV19; TRBD1 agrees at 9 bases. V shed 4 bases and J 4 bases; nucleotides not matched to a gene: 5. The CDR3 spans 15 residues. CDR1 and CDR2 from the germline V gene are LNHDA and SQIVND (reference sequence). The CDR3 loop reads CASSSPGTGGNTIYF. The part of the CDR3 DNA that was read is TGTGCCAGTAGTAGTCCCGGGACAGGGGGAAACACC. Drawing the rest from reference TRBV19 and TRBJ1-3, the complete variable domain is DGGITQSPKYLFRKEGQNVTLSCEQNLNHDAMYWYRQDPGQGLRLIYYSQIVNDFQKGDIAEGYSVSREKKESFPLTVTSAQKNPTAFYLCASSSPGTGGNTIYFGEGSWLTVV.

Turning to this clone: The read ends 3 residues early relative to the CDR3; the germline J gene fills the gap. The J gene is TRBJ1-1, the V gene TRBV19; weak D call: TRBD1 (6 bases). In germline, CDR1 is LNHDA, CDR2 SQIVND (reference sequence). The ends were cut back, 8 bases at V and 4 bases at J, with 23 bases in the middle. The CDR3 totals 16 residues. The sequenced CDR3 bases are TGTGCCAGTTCCCCATCATTGAGGGGAGGGGGCACTGAA. Translation: CASSPSLRGGGTE. The full CDR3 reads CASSPSLRGGGTEAFF.

Points on this clone: Read data end 3 residues before the CDR3 end; the end is taken from the germline J gene. The chain is built from TRBV19 and TRBJ1-1; D is uncertain. Trimming removed 3 bases at V and 4 bases at J, with 9 bases between. This CDR3 region has 13 residues. Germline values: CDR1 LNHDA, CDR2 SQIVND (reference sequence). The CDR3 is CASSIKGPTEAFF. CDR3 DNA, as far as it was read: TGTGCCAGTAGTATTAAGGGTCCCACTGAA.

This clone was seen a handful of times. The read comes to an end 3 residues before the CDR3 does, leaving the germline J gene to fill in the end. V is TRBV19 and J is TRBJ1-2; maybe TRBD1 (6 bases). CDR1 LNHDA and CDR2 SQIVND come from the germline V gene (reference sequence). The CDR3 is 12 residues long. The V end was cut by 4 bases, the J end by 5 bases, with 8 bases between. CDR3 sequence: CASSTDRYGYTF. The part of the CDR3 DNA that was read is TGTGCCAGTAGTACGGACAGATATGGC.

This clone has just a few counts. The DNA read from the CDR3 is TGTGCCAGCACCTGGGGCGGATACGAG. It is translated as CASTWGGYE. Given in full, the CDR3 is CASTWGGYEQYF. This chain links TRBV7-2 with TRBJ2-7, with D possibly matching TRBD1 (5 bases). The missing CDR3 end, 3 residues past where the read stops, is filled in from the germline J gene. Germline CDR1 and CDR2: SGHTA and FQGNSA. This CDR3 contains 12 residues. The germline V and J ends were trimmed by 7 bases and 4 bases, with 11 bases remaining between them.

On this clone: The read finishes 3 residues shy of the CDR3 end, and the germline J gene is used to complete it. The gene calls are TRBV7-6 and TRBJ2-7; D possibly corresponds to TRBD1 (5 bases). V dropped 4 bases and J dropped 0 bases, with 16 bases sitting between them. Germline V gene sequence: CDR1 SGHVS, CDR2 FNYEAQ. There are 16 residues in the CDR3. The part of the CDR3 DNA that was read is TGTGCCAGCAGCTCGAGTGCTACAGGCCTCTCCTACGAG. It yields the protein CASSSSATGLSYE. The whole CDR3 is CASSSSATGLSYEQYF. The variable domain in full, with the rest retrieved from reference TRBV7-6 and TRBJ2-7, is GAGVSQSPRYKVTKRGQDVALRCDPISGHVSLYWYRQALGQGPEFLTYFNYEAQQDKSGLPNDRFSAERPEGSISTLTIQRTEQRDSAMYRCASSSSATGLSYEQYFGPGTRLTVT.

This clone has only a few counts. The CDR3 extends 3 residues past the end of the read, so its final part is completed from the germline J gene. The chain employs TRBV18 and TRBJ1-2; D gene ambiguous. Trimming left V 1 base short and J 3 bases short, with 9 bases between. The CDR3 runs 14 residues. Germline CDR1 and CDR2: KGHSH and LQKENI. The CDR3 loop is CASSPLAADYGYTF. CDR3 DNA, as far as it was read: TGTGCCAGCTCACCACTCGCCGCGGACTATGGC.

This clone was seen only a few times. The read ends 3 residues early relative to the CDR3; the germline J gene fills the gap. The chain has TRBV19 and TRBJ1-5; 7 bases align to TRBD1. V shed 3 bases and J 0 bases; nucleotides not matched to a gene: 5. The CDR3 is 16 amino acids. CDR1 and CDR2 (germline): LNHDA, SQIVND (reference sequence). CDR3 bases read: TGTGCCAGTAGTATCGGGGGACAGTTTAGCAATCAGCCC. Its protein is CASSIGGQFSNQP. The full-length CDR3 reads as CASSIGGQFSNQPQHF.

Regarding this clone: The read comes to an end 3 residues before the CDR3 does, leaving the germline J gene to fill in the end. This sequence joins TRBV19 and TRBJ2-7; 8 bases are shared with TRBD1. The length of the CDR3 is 14 residues. Per germline, CDR1 LNHDA and CDR2 SQIVND (reference sequence). The J segment lost 2 bases and the V segment lost 5 bases, leaving 5 bases of the junction unmatched. The CDR3 bases that were read are TGTGCCAGTAGTGGATGGACAGGGCCCTACGAG. It yields the protein CASSGWTGPYE. The whole CDR3 protein reads CASSGWTGPYEQYF.

With respect to this clone: The read ends 3 residues early relative to the CDR3; the germline J gene fills the gap. The chain couples TRBV19 to TRBJ2-1, with 9 positions matching TRBD1. Trimming removed 8 bases from V and 7 bases from J; junction bases left unmatched: 9. CDR1 LNHDA and CDR2 SQIVND come from the germline V gene (reference sequence). The CDR3 has 14 amino acids. CDR3 amino acids: CASDRGAGENEQFF. The CDR3 DNA, read in part, is TGTGCCAGTGACAGGGGGGCTGGGGAAAATGAG. Variable domain in full (rest from reference TRBV19 and TRBJ2-1): DGGITQSPKYLFRKEGQNVTLSCEQNLNHDAMYWYRQDPGQGLRLIYYSQIVNDFQKGDIAEGYSVSREKKESFPLTVTSAQKNPTAFYLCASDRGAGENEQFFGPGTRLTVL.

This clone was seen more than once but under ten times. The read gets to within 3 residues of the CDR3 end, and the germline J gene fills in the rest. The chain employs TRBV30 and TRBJ2-1; 10 bases agree with TRBD2. V gave up 2 bases and J gave up 5 bases; unmatched junction bases: 6. Per the germline V gene, CDR1 is GTSNPN and CDR2 is SVGIG (reference sequence). This CDR3 comprises 15 residues. The CDR3 loop reads CAWSRALAGNNEQFF. Partial CDR3 DNA: TGTGCCTGGAGTAGGGCACTAGCGGGGAACAATGAG.

In this sample, this clone turned up a few times. The read ends 3 residues early relative to the CDR3; the germline J gene fills the gap. This chain links TRBV2 with TRBJ2-1; TRBD1 is a possible D gene (6 bases). Germline-derived CDR1 and CDR2 are SNHLY and FYNNEI. This CDR3 region has 11 residues. Trimming stripped 6 bases from V and 7 bases from J, with 7 bases between. The CDR3 protein is CASSQGNEQFF. The DNA read from the CDR3 is TGTGCCAGCAGCCAGGGGAATGAG. The full variable domain, its missing parts supplied by reference TRBV2 and TRBJ2-1, is EPEVTQTPSHQVTQMGQEVILRCVPISNHLYFYWYRQILGQKVEFLVSFYNNEISEKSEIFDDQFSVERPDGSNFTLKIRSTKLEDSAMYFCASSQGNEQFFGPGTRLTVL.

Points on this clone: The sequenced fragment ends 3 residues before the CDR3 boundary, so the rest is inferred from the germline J gene. This chain links TRBV5-1 with TRBJ2-2; perhaps TRBD1 as D (5 bases). V lost 3 bases and J 4 bases, leaving 10 bases between the germline ends. Looked up from germline, CDR1 is SGHRS and CDR2 is YFSETQ. CDR3 length: 14 residues. The CDR3 loop is CASSSRQSTGELFF. CDR3 DNA (partial): TGCGCCAGCAGCTCCCGACAGTCCACCGGGGAG.

Comment on this clone: The read ends 3 residues shy of where the CDR3 ends; the end is completed using the germline J gene. The V gene is TRBV19, the J gene TRBJ1-4, with a tentative D call TRBD1 (6 bases). The CDR3 has 14 amino acids. Germline loops: CDR1 LNHDA, CDR2 SQIVND (reference sequence). Trimming removed 4 bases at V and 0 bases at J, with 6 bases between. CDR3 residues: CASSRTATNEKLFF. CDR3 DNA (partial): TGTGCCAGTAGTAGGACAGCAACTAATGAAAAA.

This clone was counted a few times. The CDR3 end lies 3 residues beyond the end of the read and is filled in from the germline J gene. The chain links TRBV19 to TRBJ2-6, with TRBD1 matching over 7 bases. Unmatched junction bases numbered 11, after V lost 3 bases and J lost 3 bases. CDR1 LNHDA and CDR2 SQIVND come from the germline V gene (reference sequence). The CDR3 extends over 18 amino acids. CDR3: CASSIPYDRASGANVLTF. CDR3 bases read: TGTGCCAGTAGTATCCCCTATGACAGGGCTAGTGGGGCCAACGTC.

As concerns this clone: The read ends 3 residues early relative to the CDR3; the germline J gene fills the gap. The V call is TRBV7-9, the J call TRBJ2-2; 10 bases are a match to TRBD1. The junction had 7 bases not matched to a gene; V was cut back by 5 bases and J by 7 bases. Germline V gene data show CDR1 as SEHNR and CDR2 as FQNEAQ (reference sequence). The CDR3 totals 15 residues. CDR3 DNA, as far as it was read: TGTGCCAGCAGCCTTGACAGGGGGCTACTCGGGGAG. It encodes CASSLDRGLLGE. The CDR3 in full is CASSLDRGLLGELFF. The entire variable domain, with the rest obtained from reference TRBV7-9 and TRBJ2-2, is as follows: DTGVSQNPRHKITKRGQNVTFRCDPISEHNRLYWYRQTLGQGPEFLTYFQNEAQLEKSRLLSDRFSAERPKGSFSTLEIQRTEQGDSAMYLCASSLDRGLLGELFFGEGSRLTVL.

CDR3 DNA (partial): TGTGCCAGCAGCTTAGTCAGGGGGGAGGATGAAAAA. Translated, it gives CASSLVRGEDEK. The full CDR3 reads CASSLVRGEDEKLFF. This chain uses TRBV7-9 with TRBJ1-4; the match to TRBD1 covers 7 bases. The read halts 3 residues ahead of the CDR3 end, with the missing end drawn from the germline J gene. Germline V gene lookup returns CDR1 SEHNR and CDR2 FQNEAQ (reference sequence). The CDR3 extends over 15 amino acids. The V and J ends lost 1 base and 6 bases, in that order; junction bases with no gene match: 5.

Points on this clone: The read falls 3 residues short of the CDR3 end, and the missing part is taken from the germline J gene. The V and J genes are TRBV7-9 and TRBJ2-1; D is uncertain. The CDR3 length is 11 residues. The V gene lost 4 bases and the J gene lost 9 bases, with 7 bases spanning the gap. CDR1 and CDR2 (germline): SEHNR, FQNEAQ (reference sequence). The part of the CDR3 DNA that was read is TGTGCCAGCAGCTCCCTAGGTGAG. This sequence encodes CASSSLGE. The whole CDR3 sequence is CASSSLGEQFF.

About this clone: The read terminates 3 residues before the CDR3 end, so the remaining end is supplied by the germline J gene. V and J are TRBV18 and TRBJ2-3; 11 bases are shared with TRBD2. CDR1 KGHSH and CDR2 LQKENI come from the germline V gene. This CDR3 region has 15 residues. With V trimmed by 4 bases and J by 4 bases, 4 bases remained unmatched. The CDR3 DNA, read in part, is TGTGCCAGCTCACACCTAGCGGGGGGCGCAGATACG. Translated: CASSHLAGGADT. The full CDR3 protein reads CASSHLAGGADTQYF. The full variable domain, with the rest looked up from reference TRBV18 and TRBJ2-3, is NAGVMQNPRHLVRRRGQEARLRCSPMKGHSHVYWYRQLPEEGLKFMVYLQKENIIDESGMPKERFSAEFPKEGPSILRIQQVVRGDSAAYFCASSHLAGGADTQYFGPGTRLTVL.

This clone was picked up a small number of times. The read ends 3 residues shy of where the CDR3 ends; the end is completed using the germline J gene. The chain has TRBV30 and TRBJ1-1; D remains ambiguous. This CDR3 contains 12 residues. From germline, CDR1 is GTSNPN and CDR2 SVGIG (reference sequence). Trimming cost V 3 bases and J 2 bases, with 7 bases left between them. The CDR3 protein is CAWSHTNTEAFF. The CDR3 bases that were read are TGTGCCTGGAGCCACACAAACACTGAA. Filled out from reference TRBV30 and TRBJ1-1, the complete variable domain reads SQTIHQWPATLVQPVGSPLSLECTVEGTSNPNLYWYRQAAGRGLQLLFYSVGIGQISSEVPQNLSASRPQDRQFILSSKKLLLSDSGFYLCAWSHTNTEAFFGQGTRLTVV.

This clone was seen a few times. The read gets to within 3 residues of the CDR3 end, and the germline J gene fills in the rest. This chain connects TRBV7-6 to TRBJ2-3; 12 bases fit TRBD2. Per germline, CDR1 SGHVS and CDR2 FNYEAQ. The V gene end was trimmed by 5 bases and the J gene end by 7 bases; junction bases not matched to a gene: 10. The CDR3 is 16 residues long. The CDR3 sequence is CASSTKASGGDHTQYF. CDR3 DNA, as far as it was read: TGTGCCAGCAGCACAAAGGCTAGCGGGGGGGATCATACG. Filled out from reference TRBV7-6 and TRBJ2-3, the complete variable domain reads GAGVSQSPRYKVTKRGQDVALRCDPISGHVSLYWYRQALGQGPEFLTYFNYEAQQDKSGLPNDRFSAERPEGSISTLTIQRTEQRDSAMYRCASSTKASGGDHTQYFGPGTRLTVL.

In the case of this clone: The CDR3 extends 3 residues past the end of the read, so its final part is completed from the germline J gene. The chain combines TRBV19 with TRBJ1-1, with TRBD1 matching over 9 bases. CDR3 length equals 14 residues. J lost 4 bases, V lost 5 bases, and 5 bases had no gene match. Germline-derived CDR1 and CDR2 are LNHDA and SQIVND (reference sequence). CDR3 residues: CASSLGQGPTEAFF. CDR3 bases read: TGTGCCAGTAGTTTGGGACAGGGTCCCACTGAA. Based on the CDR3 plus reference TRBV19 and TRBJ1-1, the full variable domain is DGGITQSPKYLFRKEGQNVTLSCEQNLNHDAMYWYRQDPGQGLRLIYYSQIVNDFQKGDIAEGYSVSREKKESFPLTVTSAQKNPTAFYLCASSLGQGPTEAFFGQGTRLTVV.

In the case of this clone: The CDR3 extends 3 residues past the end of the read, so its final part is completed from the germline J gene. This chain joins TRBV19 and TRBJ2-2; 8 nucleotides align to TRBD1. CDR3 size: 16 residues. Germline values: CDR1 LNHDA, CDR2 SQIVND (reference sequence). With V trimmed by 4 bases and J by 3 bases, 7 bases remained unmatched. This CDR3 reads CASSTIQQGDTGELFF. The part of the CDR3 DNA that was read is TGTGCCAGTAGTACAATTCAACAGGGGGACACCGGGGAG.

About this clone itself: Sequencing ends 3 residues short of the CDR3 end; the germline J gene provides the rest. The genes are TRBV19 and TRBJ2-7; 10 nucleotides align to TRBD1. This CDR3 has 15 residues. Per the germline V gene, CDR1 is LNHDA and CDR2 is SQIVND (reference sequence). The V and J ends lost 4 bases and 5 bases, in that order; junction bases with no gene match: 8. CDR3 sequence: CASSNRRTGGHEQYF. CDR3 bases read: TGTGCCAGTAGTAACCGCCGGACAGGGGGTCACGAG.

On this clone itself: The read terminates 3 residues ahead of where the CDR3 ends, so the germline J gene completes it. This chain joins TRBV19 and TRBJ2-3; D not certain. CDR3 length: 14 amino acids. The germline CDR1 and CDR2 sequences are LNHDA and SQIVND (reference sequence). The V end was cut by 0 bases, the J end by 2 bases, with 6 bases between. The CDR3 DNA, read in part, is TGTGCCAGTAGTATAGATACAGCCACAGATACG. It encodes CASSIDTATDT. The complete CDR3 reads CASSIDTATDTQYF.

This clone is termed medium-sized. The read falls 3 residues short of the CDR3 end, and the missing part is taken from the germline J gene. V usage is TRBV18 and J usage is TRBJ2-3, with 7 bases lining up with TRBD2. The germline CDR1 and CDR2 sequences are KGHSH and LQKENI. CDR3 length: 15 residues. With 6 bases clipped from V and 5 bases from J, the junction kept 11 bases outside the gene matches. The DNA read from the CDR3 is TGTGCCAGCTCCCCTGGGGGGGGACCTGAAGATACG. Translation gives CASSPGGGPEDT. In full, the CDR3 reads CASSPGGGPEDTQYF.